The present entry profiles one T cell receptor beta chain with its context. The sample belongs to a study of CXCR3-negative and CXCR3-positive naive CD8 T cells. The TRB libraries of cDNA were built by UMI-labeled 5' RACE. TCRdb re-called the 5' RACE reads, yielding one record per CDR3 amino acid sequence without DNA. Its listing shows 100,000 to 150,000 distinct CDR3 sequences. The naive CD8+ gate required CD45RO-CCR7+CD27+CD95- phenotype. This CDR3 has 13 amino acids. Per germline, CDR1 SGHRS and CDR2 YFSETQ. This receptor was obtained from a human donor in good health. Some clones in this sample may be carry-over from other donors' samples. The specimen was naive CXCR3- CD8+ T cells from blood. Described subset: CD45RO-CCR7+CD27+CD95- naive CD8+ T cells lacking CXCR3 (TNR3-). V is TRBV5-1 and J is TRBJ1-5. CDR3 amino acids: CASSLDNNQPQHF.